This passage covers 17 T cell receptor beta chains from one sample sequenced in a study of a mutant IDH1 vaccine in newly diagnosed glioma. Clones were sequenced by immunoSEQ multiplex PCR, and TCRdb holds only the in-frame ones, with some missing. The sample includes roughly 41,000 clones, 78% of them seen just once. The time point here: baseline, week 1 (first vaccination visit). The sample's treatment: pre-vaccination baseline after standard-of-care therapy. Sample: PBMCs, taken from a glioma patient treated with radiotherapy, temozolomide or both. Receptors originate from a middle-aged man with glioma. Some clones in this sample may be carry-over from other donors' samples.

The chain links TRBV29-1 to TRBJ1-4, with 7 bases that match TRBD1. The CDR3 has 12 residues. Germline CDR1 SQVTM, CDR2 ANQGSEA. The V segment lost 7 bases and the J segment 5 bases; nucleotides outside the gene matches: 4. Written as DNA, the CDR3 is TGCAGCGCGGGGACAGCAAATGAAAAACTGTTTTTT. This sequence encodes CSAGTANEKLFF.

The chain recombines TRBV5-6 with TRBJ1-2, with D tentatively TRBD1 (5 bases). Trimming stripped 2 bases from V and 7 bases from J, with 18 bases between. Germline V gene sequence: CDR1 SGHDT, CDR2 YYEEEE. This CDR3 comprises 15 residues. The CDR3 DNA follows: TGTGCCAGCAGCTTCGGAATTGGGACTAGGGCTGGCTACACCTTC. It specifies CASSFGIGTRAGYTF.

V gene TRBV28 combines with J gene TRBJ1-2; 7 bases agree with TRBD1. CDR1 MDHEN and CDR2 SYDVKM come from the germline V gene. This CDR3 has 15 residues. Germline trimming cut 5 bases from V and 4 bases from J; bases unmatched to any gene: 10. The CDR3 DNA is TGTGCCAGCAGTCCCCGGGACAGCGCTATCTATGGCTACACCTTC. It is translated as CASSPRDSAIYGYTF.

The chain is built from TRBV6-5 and TRBJ2-7, with D tentatively TRBD1 or TRBD2 (5 bases each). Germline CDR1 MNHEY, CDR2 SVGAGI. The CDR3 has 14 residues. V lost 2 bases and J 2 bases, leaving 10 bases between the germline ends. CDR3 loop: CASSYGDGAYEQYF. The CDR3 bases are TGTGCCAGCAGTTACGGGGACGGCGCCTACGAGCAGTACTTC.

The chain uses TRBV18 and TRBJ1-1; maybe TRBD1 (6 bases). The CDR3 is 15 amino acids. Germline lookup yields CDR1 KGHSH and CDR2 LQKENI. Between the trimmed V and J ends, which lost 1 base and 4 bases, there was a span of 13 bases. This CDR3 reads CASSPLGGWGTEAFF. DNA for the CDR3: TGTGCCAGCTCACCACTAGGGGGGTGGGGCACTGAAGCTTTCTTT.

This chain uses TRBV9 with TRBJ2-7; D uncertain. CDR3 length equals 15 residues. Germline CDR1 reads SGDLS; CDR2 reads YYNGEE. V was clipped by 0 bases and J by 0 bases, with 10 bases between them. The CDR3 loop reads CASSVGGGVSYEQYF. The CDR3, as DNA: TGTGCCAGCAGCGTAGGTGGCGGCGTCTCCTACGAGCAGTACTTC. Drawing the rest from reference TRBV9 and TRBJ2-7, the complete variable domain is DSGVTQTPKHLITATGQRVTLRCSPRSGDLSVYWYQQSLDQGLQFLIQYYNGEERAKGNILERFSAQQFPDLHSELNLSSLELGDSALYFCASSVGGGVSYEQYFGPGTRLTVT.

This rearrangement joins TRBV7-9 to TRBJ2-5; TRBD1 matches 7 bases. The CDR3 runs to 15 residues. J lost 5 bases, V lost 1 base, and 7 bases had no gene match. Germline CDR1 is SEHNR and CDR2 is FQNEAQ (reference sequence). The CDR3 DNA is TGTGCCAGCAGCTTAGGAAAGACAGGGTACGAGACCCAGTACTTC. Amino acids: CASSLGKTGYETQYF.

J is TRBJ1-4 and V is TRBV6-1, with D hard to call. Germline V gives CDR1 MNHNS, CDR2 SASEGT. This CDR3 region has 17 residues. V was clipped by 0 bases and J by 4 bases, with 15 bases between them. The CDR3 loop is CASSEARGSGGNEKLFF. CDR3 DNA sequence: TGTGCCAGCAGTGAAGCTAGAGGGTCCGGCGGTAATGAAAAACTGTTTTTT.

A few counts support this clone. The chain is built from TRBV5-1 and TRBJ2-3; 10 bases are a match to TRBD2. Germline V gene data show CDR1 as SGHRS and CDR2 as YFSETQ. CDR3 size: 15 residues. The junction had 6 bases not matched to a gene; V was cut back by 2 bases and J by 6 bases. The CDR3, as DNA: TGCGCCAGCAGCTTTCGGACTAGCGGACCCGATACGCAGTATTTT. Protein product: CASSFRTSGPDTQYF.

The gene calls are TRBV5-1 and TRBJ2-3; 15 nucleotides line up with TRBD2. Unmatched junction bases numbered 7, after V lost 3 bases and J lost 2 bases. CDR1 and CDR2 (germline): SGHRS, YFSETQ. This CDR3 region has 18 residues. CDR3: CASSSGTSGGSPTDTQYF. The CDR3 DNA reads as TGCGCCAGCAGCTCCGGGACTAGCGGGGGGTCGCCCACAGATACGCAGTATTTT.

This clone was seen just once. The gene calls are TRBV2 and TRBJ2-3, with TRBD1 as a possible D gene (5 bases). CDR1 and CDR2 from the germline V gene are SNHLY and FYNNEI. CDR3 length: 15 amino acids. The ends were cut back, 5 bases at V and 0 bases at J, with 12 bases in the middle. The CDR3: CASSWGATSTDTQYF. CDR3 in DNA: TGTGCCAGCAGTTGGGGCGCCACTAGCACAGATACGCAGTATTTT.

The rearrangement links TRBV15 to TRBJ1-6; weak D call: TRBD1 (5 bases). This CDR3 is built from 13 residues. From germline, CDR1 is LNHNV and CDR2 YYDKDF (reference sequence). The CDR3 spells CVTWGGYNSPLHF. The CDR3 nucleotides are TGTGTGACCTGGGGGGGTTATAATTCACCCCTCCACTTT.

The rearrangement uses TRBV2 and TRBJ2-7; D gene ambiguous. The germline V gene has CDR1 SNHLY and CDR2 FYNNEI. Trimming pared 10 bases from V and 1 base from J, leaving 17 bases between. The CDR3 runs to 14 residues. DNA of the CDR3: TGTGCCACATACGGTCCTTACCCTTCCTACGAGCAGTACTTC. Translating gives CATYGPYPSYEQYF.

This chain joins TRBV29-1 and TRBJ2-7; D remains unclear. With 7 bases removed from V and 2 bases from J, the gap between germline ends came to 12 bases. The CDR3 spans 12 residues. CDR1 SQVTM and CDR2 ANQGSEA come from the germline V gene. CDR3 region: CSARLGAYEQYF. As DNA, the CDR3 is TGCAGCGCACGCCTTGGAGCCTACGAGCAGTACTTC.

In its sample, this clone was seen a few times. This sequence joins TRBV4-2 and TRBJ1-1; D gene ambiguous. The V and J ends lost 3 bases and 14 bases respectively, with 13 bases between them. The germline gives CDR1 LGHNA, CDR2 YNFKEQ. The CDR3 extends over 11 amino acids. CDR3 nucleotides: TGTGCCAGCAGCCATTCGGGCCGCCAATTCTTT. As protein: CASSHSGRQFF.

This clone has just one count. J is TRBJ2-7 and V is TRBV27, with a possible D match to TRBD1 (6 bases). V lost 8 bases and J 0 bases, leaving 14 bases between the germline ends. Germline CDR1 is MNHEY and CDR2 is SMNVEV (reference sequence). The CDR3 contains 14 residues. CDR3 amino acids: CASLSSQGSYEQYF. The CDR3 region has the DNA TGTGCCAGCCTCTCATCACAGGGCTCCTACGAGCAGTACTTC.

The chain recombines TRBV27 with TRBJ2-7; 7 bases line up with TRBD2. The V gene's germline CDR1 is MNHEY and CDR2 SMNVEV (reference sequence). V was pared by 6 bases and J by 2 bases, with 10 bases of the junction left unmatched. The CDR3 loop spans 15 amino acids. The CDR3 here is CASSLKAGRAYEQYF. CDR3 DNA sequence: TGTGCCAGCAGCTTAAAAGCGGGGCGGGCCTACGAGCAGTACTTC.